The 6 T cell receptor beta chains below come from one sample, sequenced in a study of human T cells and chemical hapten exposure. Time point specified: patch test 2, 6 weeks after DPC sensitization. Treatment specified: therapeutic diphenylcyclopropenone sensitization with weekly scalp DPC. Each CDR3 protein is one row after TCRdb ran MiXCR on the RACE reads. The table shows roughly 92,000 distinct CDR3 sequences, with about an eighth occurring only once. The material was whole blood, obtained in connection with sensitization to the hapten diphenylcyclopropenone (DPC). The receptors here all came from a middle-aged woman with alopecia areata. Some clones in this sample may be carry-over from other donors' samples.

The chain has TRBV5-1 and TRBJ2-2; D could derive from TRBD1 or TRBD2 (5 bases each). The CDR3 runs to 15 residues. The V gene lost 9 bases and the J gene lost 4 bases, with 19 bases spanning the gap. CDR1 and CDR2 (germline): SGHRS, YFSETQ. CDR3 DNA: TGCGCCACTACGGTCGGGGCCGGGCGCACCGGGGAGCTGTTTTTT. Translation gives CATTVGAGRTGELFF.

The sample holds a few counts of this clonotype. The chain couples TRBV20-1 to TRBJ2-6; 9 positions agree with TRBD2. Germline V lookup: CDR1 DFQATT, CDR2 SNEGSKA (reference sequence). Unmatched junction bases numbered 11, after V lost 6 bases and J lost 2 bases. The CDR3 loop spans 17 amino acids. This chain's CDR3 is CSAPQQRGVAGANVLTF. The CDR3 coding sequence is TGCAGTGCCCCTCAACAGCGGGGGGTGGCTGGGGCCAACGTCCTGACTTTC.

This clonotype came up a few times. The CDR3 spells CASSLAEATGELFF. The DNA for the CDR3 is TGTGCCAGCTCTCTAGCGGAGGCCACCGGGGAGCTGTTTTTT. V gene TRBV19 combines with J gene TRBJ2-2, with 7 bases identical to TRBD2. The V gene end was trimmed by 9 bases and the J gene end by 4 bases; junction bases not matched to a gene: 8. The CDR3 consists of 14 residues. The germline V gene has CDR1 LNHDA and CDR2 SQIVND (reference sequence).

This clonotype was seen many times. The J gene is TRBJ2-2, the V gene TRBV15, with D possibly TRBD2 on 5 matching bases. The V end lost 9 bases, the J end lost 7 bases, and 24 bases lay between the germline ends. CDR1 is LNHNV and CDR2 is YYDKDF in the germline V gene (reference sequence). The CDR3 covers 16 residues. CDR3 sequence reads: CATNPQGGLGLGELFF. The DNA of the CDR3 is TGTGCCACTAACCCCCAAGGTGGACTTGGTCTCGGGGAGCTGTTTTTT.

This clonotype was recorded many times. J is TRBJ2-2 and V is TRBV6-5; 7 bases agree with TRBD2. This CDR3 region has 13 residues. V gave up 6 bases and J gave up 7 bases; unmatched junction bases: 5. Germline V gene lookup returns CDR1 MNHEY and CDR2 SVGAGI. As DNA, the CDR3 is TGTGCCAGCAGCGGGAGGAGGAGCGGGGAGCTGTTTTTT. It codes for CASSGRRSGELFF.

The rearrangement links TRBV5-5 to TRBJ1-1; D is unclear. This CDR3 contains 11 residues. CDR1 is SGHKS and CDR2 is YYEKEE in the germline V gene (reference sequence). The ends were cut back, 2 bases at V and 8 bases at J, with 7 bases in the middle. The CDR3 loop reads CASSFSKEAFF. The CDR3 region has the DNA TGTGCCAGCAGCTTCTCAAAAGAAGCTTTCTTT.